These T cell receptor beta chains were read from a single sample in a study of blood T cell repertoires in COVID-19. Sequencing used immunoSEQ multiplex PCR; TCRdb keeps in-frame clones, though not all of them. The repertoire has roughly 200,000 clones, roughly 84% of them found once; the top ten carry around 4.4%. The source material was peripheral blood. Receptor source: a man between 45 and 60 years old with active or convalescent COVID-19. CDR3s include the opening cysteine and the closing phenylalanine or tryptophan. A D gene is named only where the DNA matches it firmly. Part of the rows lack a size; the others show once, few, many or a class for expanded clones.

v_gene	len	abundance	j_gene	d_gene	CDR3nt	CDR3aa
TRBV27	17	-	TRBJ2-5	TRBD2	TGTGCCAGCAGTTTAATAGCGGGGGGCCTGAGGTTGGAGACCCAGTACTTC	CASSLIAGGLRLETQYF
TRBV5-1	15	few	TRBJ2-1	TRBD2	TGCGCCAGCAGCTTCGCTGCGGGGGGTGGCAATGAGCAGTTCTTC	CASSFAAGGGNEQFF
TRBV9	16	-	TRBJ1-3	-	TGTGCCAGCAGCGTAGCTACGCCTCTGGTTGGAAACACCATATATTTT	CASSVATPLVGNTIYF
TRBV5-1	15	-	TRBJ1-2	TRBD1	TGCGCCAGCAGCCCCGCGGGGACAGGGAGGGGTGGCTACACCTTC	CASSPAGTGRGGYTF
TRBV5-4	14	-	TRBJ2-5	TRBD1	TGTGCCAGCAGCTGGGGACAGTCCCAAGAGACCCAGTACTTC	CASSWGQSQETQYF
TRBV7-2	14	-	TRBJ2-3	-	TGTGCCAGCAGCTTCGCCCACATTGGAGATACGCAGTATTTT	CASSFAHIGDTQYF
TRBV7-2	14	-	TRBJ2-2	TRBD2	TGTGCCAGCAGCTCTAGCGGGGGGCCCGGGGAGCTGTTTTTT	CASSSSGGPGELFF
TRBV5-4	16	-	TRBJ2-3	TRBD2	TGTGCCAGCAGCTTCGGACTAGCGGGACCCACAGATACGCAGTATTTT	CASSFGLAGPTDTQYF
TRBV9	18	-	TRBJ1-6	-	TGTGCCAGCAGCGTAGAGCCGGGGGGAAGCATGGTTAATTCACCCCTCCACTTT	CASSVEPGGSMVNSPLHF
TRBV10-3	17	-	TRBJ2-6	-	TGTGCCATCAGTGAGGTCCGACAAGGCTCTGGGGCCAACGTCCTGACTTTC	CAISEVRQGSGANVLTF